Listed here are 8 T cell receptor beta chains from one sample, sequenced in a study of CD8 T cells in ankylosing spondylitis. TCRdb passed the 5' RACE reads through MiXCR, listing each CDR3 protein once. The profile shows fewer than 40,000 distinct CDR3 sequences, about 30% of them singletons. Specimen: synovial fluid, either unsorted or a sorted T cell fraction (not recorded which). The source is a male donor with ankylosing spondylitis.

This clonotype came up a few times. Mismatch with germline at one junction end may stem from a read error. The genes are TRBV11-1 and TRBJ1-1; TRBD1 matches at 8 bases. Germline-derived CDR1 and CDR2 are SGHAT and FQDESV (reference sequence). The CDR3 has 11 residues. The CDR3 protein is CASSTPGQEDF. CDR3 sequence (DNA): TGTGCCAGCAGCACGCCGGGACAGGAGGACTTT.

V gene TRBV19 combines with J gene TRBJ2-7, with 11 bases matching TRBD2. Looked up from germline, CDR1 is LNHDA and CDR2 is SQIVND (reference sequence). CDR3 length: 15 amino acids. Unmatched junction bases numbered 2, after V lost 2 bases and J lost 2 bases. In nucleotides, the CDR3 is TGTGCCAGTAGTATACGACTAGCGGGGACCTACGAGCAGTACTTC. Translated: CASSIRLAGTYEQYF.

There are a few counts of this clonotype. J is TRBJ1-2 and V is TRBV6-1; D gene unclear. CDR1 is MNHNS, CDR2 SASEGT, per germline. V was cut by 7 bases and J by 4 bases, with 13 bases left in between. This CDR3 has 13 amino acids. CDR3 coding DNA: TGTGCCAGCACCCTGAACAGCTTCTATGGCTACACCTTC. Its translation is CASTLNSFYGYTF.

This clonotype is labeled medium-sized (0.01 to 0.1%). At one of its ends the junction is not consistent with the germline gene, which may arise from a read error. This rearrangement joins TRBV5-5 to TRBJ1-5; tentatively, D is TRBD1 (6 bases). The germline gives CDR1 SGHKS, CDR2 YYEKEE (reference sequence). This CDR3 has 15 residues. In nucleotides, the CDR3 is TGTGCCAGCACCTTGGGGGGCCAGGGCAATCAGCCCCAGCATTTT. Its translation: CASTLGGQGNQPQHF.

As DNA, the CDR3 is TGTGCCAGCAGCTACCAATCACCCGAAGCTTTCTTT. It is translated as CASSYQSPEAFF. V is TRBV7-9 and J is TRBJ1-1; unclear D gene. The V and J ends lost 4 bases and 8 bases respectively, with 11 bases between them. Germline V gene data show CDR1 as SEHNR and CDR2 as FQNEAQ (reference sequence). This CDR3 is 12 amino acids long.

The chain employs TRBV27 and TRBJ2-3; TRBD2 is a possible D gene (5 bases). V was pared by 4 bases and J by 0 bases, with 14 bases between. Germline V gives CDR1 MNHEY, CDR2 SMNVEV (reference sequence). The CDR3 is 16 residues long. This CDR3 is CASSSERVTSTDTQYF. CDR3 coding DNA: TGTGCCAGCAGTTCCGAGAGGGTCACGAGCACAGATACGCAGTATTTT.

J is TRBJ1-2 and V is TRBV27, with 7 bases that match TRBD1. Losses at the gene ends were 5 bases for V and 1 base for J; bases not matched to a gene: 7. Germline CDR1 MNHEY, CDR2 SMNVEV (reference sequence). CDR3 size: 15 residues. The CDR3 here is CASSGGTAFNYGYTF. In DNA, the CDR3 is TGTGCCAGCAGTGGGGGGACAGCTTTTAACTATGGCTACACCTTC.

This clonotype has ten or more counts. The rearrangement uses TRBV2 and TRBJ2-5, with 8 nucleotides matching TRBD1. CDR1 is SNHLY, CDR2 FYNNEI, per germline. The CDR3 contains 13 residues. V shed 3 bases and J 9 bases; nucleotides not matched to a gene: 6. In DNA form, the CDR3 reads TGTGCCAGCAGTGACGGACAGGGCCAGGCCCAGTACTTC. Protein: CASSDGQGQAQYF.